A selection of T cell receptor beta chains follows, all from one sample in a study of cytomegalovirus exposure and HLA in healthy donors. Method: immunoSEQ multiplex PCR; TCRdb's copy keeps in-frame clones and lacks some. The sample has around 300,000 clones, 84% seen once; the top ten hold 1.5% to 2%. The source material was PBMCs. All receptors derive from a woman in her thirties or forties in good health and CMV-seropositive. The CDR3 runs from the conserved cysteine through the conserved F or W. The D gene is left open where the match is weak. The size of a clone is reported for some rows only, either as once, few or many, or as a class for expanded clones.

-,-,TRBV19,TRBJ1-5,TGTGCCAGTAGCCTGGAAAGGGGTGGCAATCAGCCCCAGCATTTT,CASSLERGGNQPQHF
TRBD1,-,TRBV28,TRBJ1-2,TGTGCCAGCAGTCAAACTGACAGGGTTGGTGGCTACACCTTC,CASSQTDRVGGYTF
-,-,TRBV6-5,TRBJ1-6,TGTGCCAGCAGTTATAGGCAGGCCTCTTCCAATTCACCCCTCCACTTT,CASSYRQASSNSPLHF
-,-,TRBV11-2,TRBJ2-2,TGTGCCAGCAGCTTGAGTGGAAGGGGCCACACCGGGGAGCTGTTTTTT,CASSLSGRGHTGELFF
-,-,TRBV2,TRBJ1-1,TGTGCCAGCAGCGCGACAGCTAACACTGAAGCTTTCTTT,CASSATANTEAFF
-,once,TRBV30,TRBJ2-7,TGTGCCTGGAGGCGTCAGGGCTACGAGCAGTACTTC,CAWRRQGYEQYF
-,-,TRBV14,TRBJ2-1,TGTGCCAGCAGCCAGGGGGACTTCACATTTTGGGATGAGCAGTTCTTC,CASSQGDFTFWDEQFF
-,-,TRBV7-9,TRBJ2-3,TGTGCCAGCAGCTTAGGTTTAGGCACAGATACGCAGTATTTT,CASSLGLGTDTQYF
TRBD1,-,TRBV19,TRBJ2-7,TGTGCCAGTAGCCCCGGGACAGGGGGCTACGAGCAGTACTTC,CASSPGTGGYEQYF
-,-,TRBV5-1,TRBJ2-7,TGCGCCAGCAGCTTGGGGGACTCGGCCGAGCAGTACTTC,CASSLGDSAEQYF
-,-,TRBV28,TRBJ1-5,TGTGCCAGCAGTCCGCGCTCGGGGGGGAATCAGCCCCAGCATTTT,CASSPRSGGNQPQHF
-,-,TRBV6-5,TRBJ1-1,TGTGCCAGCAGTTACTCCGGGGCTGAAGCTTTCTTT,CASSYSGAEAFF
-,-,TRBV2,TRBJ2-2,TGTGCCAGCAGAGGACTACTGAACACCGGGGAGCTGTTTTTT,CASRGLLNTGELFF
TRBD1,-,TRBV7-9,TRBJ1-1,TGTGCCAGCAGCGCGGGACAGGGGGCCGCTGAAGCTTTCTTT,CASSAGQGAAEAFF
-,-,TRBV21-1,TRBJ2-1,TGTGCCAGCAGCATAGGGACTCGCTATGGGGAGCAGTTCTTC,CASSIGTRYGEQFF
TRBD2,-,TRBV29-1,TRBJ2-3,TGCAGCGTTGGTAGCGGGATGGCAGATACGCAGTATTTT,CSVGSGMADTQYF
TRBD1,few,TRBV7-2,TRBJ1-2,TGTGCCAGCAGCCCAAGGACAGGGGGGCTGGTGAACTATGGCTACACCTTC,CASSPRTGGLVNYGYTF
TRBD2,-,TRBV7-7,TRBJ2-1,TGTGCTAGCAGTCCCGAAAGGGTAGCGGGACTCCGTGAGCAGTTCTTC,CASSPERVAGLREQFF
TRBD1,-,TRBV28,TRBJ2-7,TGTGCCAGCAGTTTACTAGGACAGGGGGGGAACGAGCAGTACTTC,CASSLLGQGGNEQYF
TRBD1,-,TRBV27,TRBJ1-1,TGTGCCAGCAGTTTGAGGACAGGGTCGAACACTGAAGCTTTCTTT,CASSLRTGSNTEAFF
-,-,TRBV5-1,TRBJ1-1,TGCGCCAGCAGCTTGGTCGCGGCCAACACTGAAGCTTTCTTT,CASSLVAANTEAFF
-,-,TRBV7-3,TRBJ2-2,TGTGCCAGCAGCTTAGTGGGAGAGGGTCCCGGGGAGCTGTTTTTT,CASSLVGEGPGELFF
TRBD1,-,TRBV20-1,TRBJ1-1,TGCAGTTCCCGGACAGGGTATGAAGCTTTCTTT,CSSRTGYEAFF
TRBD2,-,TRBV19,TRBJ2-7,TGTGCCAGTAGTGTTAGCGGGCGCTCCTACGAGCAGTACTTC,CASSVSGRSYEQYF
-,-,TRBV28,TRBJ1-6,TGTGCCAGCAGTTTGGGCAGGCGAAATTCACCCCTCCACTTT,CASSLGRRNSPLHF
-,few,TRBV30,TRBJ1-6,TGTGCCTGGACGTCAGAGCGTGATTCACCCCTCCACTTT,CAWTSERDSPLHF
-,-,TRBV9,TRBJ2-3,TGTGCCAGCAGCGTAGCAGCGGTTAGCACAGATACGCAGTATTTT,CASSVAAVSTDTQYF
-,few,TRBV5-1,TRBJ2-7,TGCGCCAGCAGCTTGGGGCTAGGGGTCGAGCAGTACTTC,CASSLGLGVEQYF